A single sample gave rise to the 12 T cell receptor beta chains below, sequenced in a study of T cell responses to AZD1222 COVID-19 vaccine. This table comes from immunoSEQ multiplex PCR, and its TCRdb copy is limited to in-frame clones, with some not included. This table holds 130,000 or so clones, 70% to 90% found once. Sequencing used peripheral blood, obtained 28 days after the second AZD1222 dose. The receptors stem from an adult who received the AZD1222 COVID-19 vaccine.

The J gene is TRBJ1-5, the V gene TRBV29-1; D remains ambiguous. Germline V gene lookup returns CDR1 SQVTM and CDR2 ANQGSEA. The CDR3 has 12 residues. V was trimmed by 7 bases and J by 9 bases, leaving 16 bases between them. CDR3 coding DNA: TGCAGCGCCCGTAATACTGTTGGGCCCCAGCATTTT. Protein product: CSARNTVGPQHF. The whole variable domain, remainder taken from reference TRBV29-1 and TRBJ1-5, is SAVISQKPSRDICQRGTSLTIQCQVDSQVTMMFWYRQQPGQSLTLIATANQGSEATYESGFVIDKFPISRPNLTFSTLTVSNMSPEDSSIYLCSARNTVGPQHFGDGTRLSIL.

The gene calls are TRBV19 and TRBJ2-1; D gene unclear. The germline V gene has CDR1 LNHDA and CDR2 SQIVND (reference sequence). V lost 1 base and J 2 bases, leaving 9 bases between the germline ends. The CDR3 has 15 residues. The CDR3 loop is CASSIAAGTYNEQFF. The CDR3 nucleotides are TGTGCCAGTAGTATAGCGGCCGGAACCTACAATGAGCAGTTCTTC.

The rearrangement links TRBV2 to TRBJ2-3, with no clear D. The V end was cut by 6 bases, the J end by 6 bases, with 10 bases between. Looked up from germline, CDR1 is SNHLY and CDR2 is FYNNEI. This CDR3 has 12 residues. Here the CDR3 DNA reads TGTGCCAGCAGGGCAGACTTGGATACGCAGTATTTT. This sequence encodes CASRADLDTQYF.

V is TRBV6-1 and J is TRBJ1-3; D may be TRBD1 (6 bases). Germline CDR1 is MNHNS and CDR2 is SASEGT. The CDR3 is 17 residues long. The V end was cut by 2 bases, the J end by 2 bases, with 16 bases between. The CDR3 coding sequence is TGTGCCAGCAGTGAATTACTTGGGGGGCGGCCTGGAAACACCATATATTTT. Protein sequence: CASSELLGGRPGNTIYF.

The chain recombines TRBV5-6 with TRBJ2-7; the D gene is possibly TRBD1 (6 bases). From germline, CDR1 is SGHDT and CDR2 YYEEEE. This CDR3 is built from 13 residues. The V end was cut by 5 bases, the J end by 3 bases, with 12 bases between. The DNA of the CDR3 is TGTGCCAGCAGTCGGACAGAGTACTACGAGCAGTACTTC. Its translation: CASSRTEYYEQYF.

This chain uses TRBV18 with TRBJ2-2; no definite D call. Germline CDR1 reads KGHSH; CDR2 reads LQKENI. The CDR3 sequence is 15 residues long. Trimming shortened V by 3 bases and J by 0 bases, and 8 bases separated the two germline ends. CDR3 coding DNA: TGTGCCAGCTCACCGGAGACAACGAACACCGGGGAGCTGTTTTTT. Amino acid sequence: CASSPETTNTGELFF.

The rearrangement uses TRBV30 and TRBJ1-2, with a weak D call TRBD1 (5 bases). Trimming shortened V by 0 bases and J by 3 bases, and 11 bases separated the two germline ends. CDR3 length: 14 amino acids. Looked up from germline, CDR1 is GTSNPN and CDR2 is SVGIG (reference sequence). This CDR3 reads CAWSVGGQYYGYTF. DNA for the CDR3: TGTGCCTGGAGTGTGGGAGGACAATACTATGGCTACACCTTC.

The V call is TRBV5-4, the J call TRBJ2-3; 8 nucleotides line up with TRBD2. Germline V gene sequence: CDR1 SGHNT, CDR2 YYREEE (reference sequence). The CDR3 is 16 amino acids. V was clipped by 7 bases and J by 2 bases; unmatched bases: 12. The CDR3 nucleotides read TGTGCCAGCTGGCGAGGGGCGGGAGGTTTCACAGATACGCAGTATTTT. This translates into CASWRGAGGFTDTQYF.

As for this clone: Here the CDR3 omits its conserved ending phenylalanine or tryptophan, so a read error is the likely source. It is unclear where the CDR3 begins or ends on the DNA, so no DNA is shown, and the CDR3 is as TCRdb lists it. The gene calls are TRBV11-3 and TRBJ1-1. From its first to its last residue, the CDR3 has 10 amino acids. Germline loops: CDR1 SGHNT, CDR2 YENEEA. CDR3 amino acids: CASSAHPGFG.

This chain connects TRBV11-2 to TRBJ1-1, with TRBD1 identical over 7 bases. The ends lost 5 bases at V and 1 base at J; junction bases unmatched: 7. The CDR3 covers 15 residues. CDR1 and CDR2 from the germline V gene are SGHAT and FQNNGV. The CDR3, as DNA: TGTGCCAGCAGCCTCCAGACAGGGCGGAACACTGAAGCTTTCTTT. It codes for CASSLQTGRNTEAFF. Together with reference TRBV11-2 and TRBJ1-1, the CDR3 gives the full variable domain: EAGVAQSPRYKIIEKRQSVAFWCNPISGHATLYWYQQILGQGPKLLIQFQNNGVVDDSQLPKDRFSAERLKGVDSTLKIQPAKLEDSAVYLCASSLQTGRNTEAFFGQGTRLTVV.

The V gene is TRBV18, the J gene TRBJ2-2, with D uncertain. V lost 1 base, J lost 10 bases, and 10 bases lay in between. This CDR3 region has 13 residues. Germline V gene data show CDR1 as KGHSH and CDR2 as LQKENI. The chain's CDR3 is CASSPLGRMELFF. CDR3 nucleotide sequence: TGTGCCAGCTCACCACTGGGCAGAATGGAGCTGTTTTTT.

This clone was seen a handful of times. This chain connects TRBV2 to TRBJ2-7, with 7 nucleotides matching TRBD1. With 5 bases clipped from V and 6 bases from J, the junction kept 7 bases outside the gene matches. Germline CDR1 reads SNHLY; CDR2 reads FYNNEI. CDR3 length equals 13 residues. The CDR3 region is CASSRQPGGEQYF. CDR3 nucleotide sequence: TGTGCCAGCAGTAGGCAGCCAGGGGGCGAGCAGTACTTC.